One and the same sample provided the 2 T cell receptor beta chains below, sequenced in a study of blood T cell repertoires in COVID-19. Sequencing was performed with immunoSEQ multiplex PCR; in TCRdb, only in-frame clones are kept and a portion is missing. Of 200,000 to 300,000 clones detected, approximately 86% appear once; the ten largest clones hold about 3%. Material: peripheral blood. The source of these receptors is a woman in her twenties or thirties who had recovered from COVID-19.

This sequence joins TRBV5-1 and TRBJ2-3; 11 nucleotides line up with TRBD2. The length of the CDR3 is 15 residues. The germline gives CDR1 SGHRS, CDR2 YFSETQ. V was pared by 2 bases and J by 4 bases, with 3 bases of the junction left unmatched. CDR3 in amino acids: CASSFSGGAPDTQYF. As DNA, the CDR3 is TGCGCCAGCAGCTTTAGCGGGGGGGCGCCAGATACGCAGTATTTT.

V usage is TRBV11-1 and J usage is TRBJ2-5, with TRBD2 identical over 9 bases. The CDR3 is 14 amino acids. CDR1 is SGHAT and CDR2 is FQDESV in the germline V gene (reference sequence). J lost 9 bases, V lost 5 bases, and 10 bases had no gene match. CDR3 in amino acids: CASSPIRGGASQYF. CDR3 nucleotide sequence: TGTGCCAGCAGCCCCATCCGCGGGGGGGCCTCCCAGTACTTC.